This T cell receptor (beta chain) was profiled in a study of read filtering for tumor transcriptome and immune sequencing. Findings of the study overall: Without single-read clonotypes, shared clonotype proportions correlated more between IR-seq and RNA-seq.

This clonotype showed up many times. What it binds is not known. The library was built from around 400 ng RNA with molecular barcoded adaptors for alpha/delta and beta/gamma chains. MiXCR, run by TCRdb on the reads, gives a single entry per CDR3 protein. The profile shows about 58,000 distinct CDR3 sequences, about 12% of them singletons. The CDR3 has 15 residues. CDR1 and CDR2 (germline): SGHRS, YFSETQ. Trimming shortened V by 2 bases and J by 0 bases, and 11 bases separated the two germline ends. Sequences were obtained from a population of CD138-negative cells sorted from bone marrow. The TCR sequence derives from a donor aged 40 or older with multiple myeloma. This chain uses TRBV5-1 with TRBJ1-2; D is undetermined. The CDR3 DNA reads as TGCGCCAGCAGCTTCTTACTGCCGACTAACTATGGCTACACCTTC. It encodes CASSFLLPTNYGYTF.